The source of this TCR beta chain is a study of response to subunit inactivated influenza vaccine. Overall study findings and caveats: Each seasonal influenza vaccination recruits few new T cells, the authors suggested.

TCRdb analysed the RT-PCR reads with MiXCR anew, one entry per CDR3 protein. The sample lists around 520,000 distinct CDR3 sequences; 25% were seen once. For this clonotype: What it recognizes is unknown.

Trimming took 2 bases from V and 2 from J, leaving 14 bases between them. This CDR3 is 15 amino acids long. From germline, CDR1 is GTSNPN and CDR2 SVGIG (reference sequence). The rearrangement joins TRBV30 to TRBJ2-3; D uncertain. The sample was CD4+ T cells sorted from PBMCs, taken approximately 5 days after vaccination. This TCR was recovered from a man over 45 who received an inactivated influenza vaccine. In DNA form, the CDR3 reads TGTGCCTGGAGTCCGGGCCTCCTGAACACAGATACGCAGTATTTT. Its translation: CAWSPGLLNTDTQYF.